The 14 T cell receptor beta chains listed next were all sequenced from one sample in a study of CD8+CD57+ T cells in acquired aplastic anemia. Before being chosen for sequencing, patients had shown CD8+CD57+ cell expansion by flow cytometry. Profiling of TCR beta VDJ combinations and CDR3 sequences used genomic DNA as template. TCRdb redid the calling of the reads with MiXCR, one entry per CDR3 protein. The repertoire holds about 250,000 distinct CDR3 sequences, with around 45% as singletons. The sequenced sample consisted of sorted CD4+, CD8+, or CD8+CD57+ T cells (not recorded which) from PBMCs. These receptors were obtained from a human donor with aplastic anemia.

At least ten counts were recorded for this clonotype. The chain uses TRBV7-6 and TRBJ2-6; possibly TRBD1 for D (6 bases). This CDR3 spans 17 amino acids. Germline CDR1 reads SGHVS; CDR2 reads FNYEAQ. Deletions cut 4 bases from V and 0 bases from J, with 13 bases between. CDR3 sequence (DNA): TGTGCCAGCAGCTCTTGGGACACCCTCTCTGGGGCCAACGTCCTGACTTTC. Its protein product is CASSSWDTLSGANVLTF.

This clonotype was detected only a few times. The V gene is TRBV6-5, the J gene TRBJ1-5; tentatively, D is TRBD1 (5 bases). CDR1 is MNHEY and CDR2 is SVGAGI in the germline V gene. V was shortened by 5 bases and J by 0 bases, with 8 bases between the two germline ends. The CDR3 consists of 14 residues. CDR3 DNA: TGTGCCAGCAGTCACGACAGTAGCAATCAGCCCCAGCATTTT. As protein: CASSHDSSNQPQHF.

In this sample, this clonotype turned up many times. The V and J genes are TRBV6-5 and TRBJ2-7; no reliable D call. CDR1 is MNHEY and CDR2 is SVGAGI in the germline V gene. Trimming shortened V by 6 bases and J by 5 bases, and 14 bases separated the two germline ends. The CDR3 is made up of 13 amino acids. In DNA form, the CDR3 reads TGTGCCAGCAGCTCCGGAACTGGGGACGAGCAGTACTTC. Translating it yields CASSSGTGDEQYF.

The chain uses TRBV10-3 and TRBJ2-7, with 9 bases aligning to TRBD2. This CDR3 contains 15 residues. Germline trimming cut 5 bases from V and 2 bases from J; bases unmatched to any gene: 7. The germline CDR1 and CDR2 sequences are ENHRY and SYGVKD. The chain's CDR3 is CAISLGTSRAYEQYF. The CDR3 DNA reads as TGTGCCATCAGTCTGGGGACTAGCAGGGCCTACGAGCAGTACTTC.

This clonotype was seen at least ten times. The chain has TRBV20-1 and TRBJ1-1, with D hard to call. Trimming stripped 0 bases from V and 8 bases from J, with 7 bases between. Per the germline V gene, CDR1 is DFQATT and CDR2 is SNEGSKA (reference sequence). The CDR3 loop spans 11 amino acids. This chain's CDR3 is CSARDRWEAFF. The CDR3 DNA is TGCAGTGCTAGAGATCGGTGGGAAGCTTTCTTT.

This clonotype was seen ten or more times. The rearrangement joins TRBV7-9 to TRBJ2-7, with D unresolved. V was pared by 5 bases and J by 4 bases, with 9 bases between. The CDR3 has 12 amino acids. Germline CDR1 and CDR2: SEHNR and FQNEAQ (reference sequence). The chain's CDR3 is CASSAPAYEQYF. In DNA, the CDR3 is TGTGCCAGCAGCGCACCCGCATACGAGCAGTACTTC.

This clonotype has a count of ten or more. The V gene is TRBV5-1, the J gene TRBJ1-1, with TRBD1 as a possible D gene (5 bases). The CDR3 is made up of 11 amino acids. Looked up from germline, CDR1 is SGHRS and CDR2 is YFSETQ. V was shortened by 5 bases and J by 6 bases, with 8 bases between the two germline ends. In DNA form, the CDR3 reads TGCGCCAGCAGTGGGGGGTCTGAAGCTTTCTTT. Translation: CASSGGSEAFF. Supplemented by reference TRBV5-1 and TRBJ1-1, the full variable domain reads KAGVTQTPRYLIKTRGQQVTLSCSPISGHRSVSWYQQTPGQGLQFLFEYFSETQRNKGNFPGRFSGRQFSNSRSEMNVSTLELGDSALYLCASSGGSEAFFGQGTRLTVV.

This clonotype was found a few times. The chain joins TRBV7-9 to TRBJ1-2; D gene uncertain. This CDR3 is built from 14 residues. The germline V gene has CDR1 SEHNR and CDR2 FQNEAQ (reference sequence). V was shortened by 7 bases and J by 0 bases, with 12 bases between the two germline ends. The CDR3, as DNA: TGTGCCAGCAACCCTGGTGAGACTAACTATGGCTACACCTTC. Translating it yields CASNPGETNYGYTF.

V usage is TRBV7-2 and J usage is TRBJ2-5; 12 bases fit TRBD2. The ends lost 5 bases at V and 0 bases at J; junction bases unmatched: 4. Per germline, CDR1 SGHTA and CDR2 FQGNSA. The CDR3 is 16 residues long. The CDR3 region has the DNA TGTGCCAGCAGCCAAAGACTAGCGGGGGACCAAGAGACCCAGTACTTC. It specifies CASSQRLAGDQETQYF.

This clonotype has ten or more counts. V usage is TRBV30 and J usage is TRBJ2-5; a possible D gene is TRBD1 (6 bases). The ends were cut back, 3 bases at V and 5 bases at J, with 10 bases in the middle. This CDR3 is built from 12 residues. The V gene's germline CDR1 is GTSNPN and CDR2 SVGIG (reference sequence). CDR3 protein: CAWRDQGETQYF. The CDR3 DNA sequence: TGTGCCTGGAGGGATCAGGGGGAGACCCAGTACTTC.

The V call is TRBV5-1, the J call TRBJ2-1; 15 bases fit TRBD2. CDR3 length equals 15 residues. Trimming at V came to 3 bases and at J to 10 bases, leaving 5 bases not matched to a gene. CDR1 and CDR2 (germline): SGHRS, YFSETQ. The DNA of the CDR3 is TGCGCCAGCAGCTGGGGGGGACTAGCGGGGGGCGAGCAGTTCTTC. Translating it yields CASSWGGLAGGEQFF.

The chain recombines TRBV30 with TRBJ1-4; 7 positions match TRBD1. Germline values: CDR1 GTSNPN, CDR2 SVGIG (reference sequence). The CDR3 is 14 amino acids. With V trimmed by 3 bases and J by 6 bases, 7 bases remained unmatched. The CDR3 nucleotides are TGTGCCTGGAGATTGGACAGGAGAGATGAAAAACTGTTTTTT. It yields the protein CAWRLDRRDEKLFF.

This clonotype was seen once. The V gene is TRBV7-9, the J gene TRBJ1-6, with TRBD1 identical over 8 bases. The CDR3 contains 15 residues. The junction had 3 bases not matched to a gene; V was cut back by 3 bases and J by 5 bases. Germline CDR1 reads SEHNR; CDR2 reads FQNEAQ (reference sequence). CDR3 sequence reads: CASSLLDRDNSPLHF. The CDR3 coding sequence is TGTGCCAGCAGCTTGTTGGACAGGGATAATTCACCCCTCCACTTT.

The V gene is TRBV12-3 or TRBV12-4, the J gene TRBJ2-5; 9 nucleotides line up with TRBD1. The V and J ends lost 9 bases and 9 bases, in that order; junction bases with no gene match: 14. The CDR3 totals 14 residues. The CDR3 region has the DNA TGTGCCAGTCTCCGGGACAGGGAGGGGGAGGCCCAGTACTTC. Encoded protein: CASLRDREGEAQYF.